This note documents a single T cell receptor beta chain sequence. Antigen unknown. Primers for the PCR totalled 60 Vbeta and 13 Jbeta. Using immunoSEQ multiplex PCR, the repertoire was profiled, and TCRdb retains in-frame clones only, with some absent. The sample table includes 30,000 to 45,000 clones. This sample stems from a study of cytomegalovirus exposure and HLA in healthy donors. General study points: TCR beta V- and J-gene trimming, according to a later analysis, was linked to a missense DCLRE1C variant. Donors belonging to an Asian-associated ancestry cluster reportedly showed fewer N-insertions in productive TCRs than the roughly 670-donor mean, according to what a later analysis found.

Sample: PBMCs. This receptor was identified in a man aged 35-49 years in good health and CMV-seropositive.

This CDR3 reads CASSPPGLTRWGGYTF. Here the CDR3 DNA reads TGTGCCAGCTCACCCCCGGGGTTGACAAGATGGGGTGGCTACACCTTC. V gene TRBV18 combines with J gene TRBJ1-2, with no clear D. CDR3 size: 16 residues. Germline V gene data show CDR1 as KGHSH and CDR2 as LQKENI. Trimming took 3 bases from V and 7 from J, leaving 21 bases between them.